This T cell receptor beta chain emerged from a study of blood T cells in healthy people across ages. A J-beta primer mix and a sample-barcoded 5' primer were used in a second PCR of roughly 7 to 12 cycles. TCRdb fed the 5' RACE reads into MiXCR, producing one record per CDR3 protein. The data show almost 550,000 distinct CDR3 sequences, more than 20% seen once. This clonotype has ten or more counts. The CDR3 spans 14 residues. CDR1 LGHNA and CDR2 YSLEER come from the germline V gene. With V trimmed by 5 bases and J by 3 bases, 4 bases remained unmatched. These data were also filed under a second study, of T cells of mothers and their children.

The sequence was collected from a boy younger than 18 in good health. The J gene is TRBJ1-2, the V gene TRBV4-3; 9 nucleotides agree with TRBD1. Source material: blood. The CDR3: CASSWDREDYGYTF. CDR3 nucleotide sequence: TGCGCCAGCAGCTGGGACAGGGAGGACTATGGCTACACCTTC.